This T cell receptor beta chain was identified during a study of T-cell reconstitution after alpha-beta-depleted transplantation in children. TCRbeta library construction was performed incorporating unique molecular identifiers. TCRdb used MiXCR to reprocess the PCR reads, holding one entry per CDR3 protein. Among roughly 110,000 distinct CDR3 sequences listed, approximately 10% were seen once. Germline V gene sequence: CDR1 WSHSY, CDR2 SAAADI. J lost 1 base, V lost 6 bases, and 7 bases had no gene match. This CDR3 region has 17 residues. In its sample, this clonotype was seen a few times. This clonotype was sampled from a boy aged 2 to 10 with acute lymphoblastic leukemia, due to receive a stem cell transplant. The rearrangement joins TRBV10-2 to TRBJ2-2; 11 positions match TRBD2. The sample was PBMCs, taken before TCRalphabeta/CD19-depleted stem cell transplant. The CDR3 region is CASSLLGLAGNTGELFF. The CDR3 region has the DNA TGCGCCAGCAGCTTACTCGGACTAGCGGGGAACACCGGGGAGCTGTTTTTT.